What follows are 28 T cell receptor beta chains derived from one specimen sequenced in a study of a mutant IDH1 vaccine in newly diagnosed glioma. Libraries were prepared by immunoSEQ multiplex PCR; TCRdb keeps only in-frame clonotypes and omits some of them. Of over 80,000 clones listed, 70% to 90% are singletons. As to time point: baseline, week 1 (first vaccination visit). Stated treatment: pre-vaccination baseline after standard-of-care therapy. Sequences were derived from PBMCs, sampled from a glioma patient treated with radiotherapy, temozolomide or both. These receptors were obtained from a woman in her fifties or sixties with glioma.

This clone was found once. The rearrangement uses TRBV6-5 and TRBJ1-5; 7 nucleotides match TRBD1. The V gene end was trimmed by 6 bases and the J gene end by 7 bases; junction bases not matched to a gene: 12. The CDR3 has 15 residues. Germline V gene data show CDR1 as MNHEY and CDR2 as SVGAGI. The CDR3 region has the DNA TGTGCCAGCAGCCAAAGAGGAGGGGGCGGGCAGCCCCAGCATTTT. This sequence encodes CASSQRGGGGQPQHF.

Only one count was recorded for this clone. The V gene is TRBV19, the J gene TRBJ2-2, with D unclear. CDR3 length: 15 amino acids. Trimming shortened V by 7 bases and J by 1 base, and 13 bases separated the two germline ends. From germline, CDR1 is LNHDA and CDR2 SQIVND (reference sequence). CDR3 nucleotides: TGTGCCAGTATGAGAGACGCAGGGAACACCGGGGAGCTGTTTTTT. This encodes CASMRDAGNTGELFF.

The V and J genes are TRBV27 and TRBJ2-1; D possibly corresponds to TRBD2 (6 bases). Germline CDR1 reads MNHEY; CDR2 reads SMNVEV (reference sequence). The CDR3 spans 16 residues. V was pared by 0 bases and J by 7 bases, with 16 bases between. CDR3: CASSLSPRGGANEQFF. The CDR3 DNA reads as TGTGCCAGCAGTTTATCCCCCAGAGGAGGGGCTAATGAGCAGTTCTTC.

The chain carries TRBV4-1 and TRBJ2-7; 8 bases line up with TRBD1. The CDR3 is 16 residues long. V trimming: 0 bases; J trimming: 2 bases; junction bases outside the gene matches: 6. Germline V gene sequence: CDR1 MGHRA, CDR2 YSYEKL. The CDR3 region has the DNA TGCGCCAGCAGCCAAGATTTCGGACAGGGCACCTACGAGCAGTACTTC. The encoded protein is CASSQDFGQGTYEQYF.

The rearrangement links TRBV5-1 to TRBJ1-6; 9 nucleotides match TRBD1. Trimming removed 4 bases from V and 10 bases from J; junction bases left unmatched: 6. In germline, CDR1 is SGHRS, CDR2 YFSETQ. The CDR3 spans 14 residues. The CDR3 coding sequence is TGCGCCAGCAGCATACAGGGGGCAGGGTCACCCCTCCACTTT. This sequence encodes CASSIQGAGSPLHF.

This clone was seen once. V gene TRBV28 combines with J gene TRBJ2-5; perhaps TRBD1 as D (6 bases). V lost 1 base, J lost 2 bases, and 14 bases lay in between. Per germline, CDR1 MDHEN and CDR2 SYDVKM. This CDR3 region has 16 residues. The CDR3 DNA is TGTGCCAGCAGTTTATTCTCAGGGGACCTACAAGAGACCCAGTACTTC. Translation gives CASSLFSGDLQETQYF. The full variable domain, its missing parts supplied by reference TRBV28 and TRBJ2-5, is DVKVTQSSRYLVKRTGEKVFLECVQDMDHENMFWYRQDPGLGLRLIYFSYDVKMKEKGDIPEGYSVSREKKERFSLILESASTNQTSMYLCASSLFSGDLQETQYFGPGTRLLVL.

The V gene is TRBV7-9, the J gene TRBJ2-1; 7 bases fit TRBD2. The CDR3 sequence is 16 residues long. V trimming: 5 bases; J trimming: 0 bases; junction bases outside the gene matches: 7. Germline values: CDR1 SEHNR, CDR2 FQNEAQ (reference sequence). The CDR3 DNA sequence: TGTGCCAGCAGCGGCCCTGGCGGGAGCTCCTACAATGAGCAGTTCTTC. This sequence encodes CASSGPGGSSYNEQFF.

The rearrangement uses TRBV11-2 and TRBJ1-1; D remains ambiguous. V shed 1 base and J shed 0 bases, with 12 bases lying between them. Germline V gene sequence: CDR1 SGHAT, CDR2 FQNNGV. The CDR3 has 16 amino acids. The CDR3 region is CASSLVGPGLNTEAFF. The DNA for the CDR3 is TGTGCCAGCAGCTTAGTGGGCCCGGGCCTGAACACTGAAGCTTTCTTT.

The chain is built from TRBV5-1 and TRBJ2-2; D ambiguous. Germline V gene lookup returns CDR1 SGHRS and CDR2 YFSETQ. Deletions cut 0 bases from V and 6 bases from J, with 12 bases between. The CDR3 is 15 residues long. DNA of the CDR3: TGCGCCAGCAGCTTGGCCGGCAGCAGCCCCGGGGAGCTGTTTTTT. Its translation is CASSLAGSSPGELFF.

The chain recombines TRBV27 with TRBJ2-3, with D perhaps being TRBD1 or TRBD2 (6 bases each). Trimming took 3 bases from V and 6 from J, leaving 13 bases between them. CDR3 length: 14 amino acids. CDR1 is MNHEY and CDR2 is SMNVEV in the germline V gene (reference sequence). The CDR3 protein is CASSLPGAGDTQYF. CDR3 DNA sequence: TGTGCCAGCAGTTTGCCGGGGGCTGGGGATACGCAGTATTTT.

This clone has only one observation. V gene TRBV19 combines with J gene TRBJ1-1; TRBD1 matches 7 bases. V was pared by 8 bases and J by 3 bases, with 6 bases of the junction left unmatched. This CDR3 spans 13 amino acids. Per the germline V gene, CDR1 is LNHDA and CDR2 is SQIVND (reference sequence). The CDR3 coding sequence is TGTGCCAGTCTCTTCACAGGGGACACTGAAGCTTTCTTT. Translated, it gives CASLFTGDTEAFF.

This clone was observed a single time. The chain employs TRBV6-5 and TRBJ1-2, with D possibly being TRBD1 (6 bases). The germline V and J ends were trimmed by 6 bases and 6 bases, with 14 bases remaining between them. The CDR3 is 13 amino acids. Germline V CDR1 and CDR2: MNHEY, SVGAGI. Here the CDR3 DNA reads TGTGCCAGCAGCTGGGGGGGGGCAAATGGCTACACCTTC. This codes for CASSWGGANGYTF.

This chain links TRBV7-9 with TRBJ2-7, with D maybe TRBD2 (6 bases). This CDR3 is 15 amino acids long. Germline lookup yields CDR1 SEHNR and CDR2 FQNEAQ (reference sequence). V was clipped by 3 bases and J by 7 bases, with 19 bases between them. The CDR3 protein is CASSLGGGRPGEQYF. DNA of the CDR3: TGTGCCAGCAGCTTGGGTGGAGGGCGGCCGGGGGAGCAGTACTTC.

In regard to this clone: Relative to the germline gene, one junction end is altered; a read error may explain this. The V gene is TRBV6-1, the J gene TRBJ1-5; TRBD1 is a possible D gene (6 bases). Germline V gene lookup returns CDR1 MNHNS and CDR2 SASEGT. This CDR3 has 14 amino acids. The CDR3 spells CASNEQGSYQPQHF. The CDR3 DNA follows: TGTGCCAGCAATGAACAGGGATCCTATCAGCCCCAGCATTTT.

The CDR3 nucleotides read TGTGCCAGCAGCCGGCGGAGGTCTAGGCGGGAGGACTCCTACGAGCAGTACTTC. This gives the protein CASSRRRSRREDSYEQYF. The rearrangement joins TRBV7-9 to TRBJ2-7; 8 bases agree with TRBD2. Germline V gene sequence: CDR1 SEHNR, CDR2 FQNEAQ (reference sequence). The junction had 15 bases not matched to a gene; V was cut back by 5 bases and J by 0 bases. There are 18 residues in the CDR3. Filled out from reference TRBV7-9 and TRBJ2-7, the complete variable domain reads DTGVSQNPRHKITKRGQNVTFRCDPISEHNRLYWYRQTLGQGPEFLTYFQNEAQLEKSRLLSDRFSAERPKGSFSTLEIQRTEQGDSAMYLCASSRRRSRREDSYEQYFGPGTRLTVT.

The chain recombines TRBV29-1 with TRBJ1-1; possible D gene TRBD1, 6 bases. The germline V gene encodes CDR1 SQVTM and CDR2 ANQGSEA. This CDR3 has 13 residues. V was shortened by 4 bases and J by 0 bases, with 9 bases between the two germline ends. CDR3: CSVVRGLNTEAFF. CDR3 nucleotide sequence: TGCAGCGTTGTCCGGGGGCTGAACACTGAAGCTTTCTTT.

This clone was seen a single time. The chain uses TRBV7-2 and TRBJ1-1; D is uncertain. This CDR3 is built from 13 residues. The V gene lost 3 bases and the J gene lost 1 base, with 6 bases spanning the gap. Germline values: CDR1 SGHTA, CDR2 FQGNSA. The DNA of the CDR3 is TGTGCCAGCAGCTTGAGCAAGAACACTGAAGCTTTCTTT. It is translated as CASSLSKNTEAFF. The variable domain in full, with the rest retrieved from reference TRBV7-2 and TRBJ1-1, is GAGVSQSPSNKVTEKGKDVELRCDPISGHTALYWYRQSLGQGLEFLIYFQGNSAPDKSGLPSDRFSAERTGGSVSTLTIQRTQQEDSAVYLCASSLSKNTEAFFGQGTRLTVV.

V and J are TRBV15 and TRBJ2-7; 7 bases line up with TRBD1. This CDR3 is 16 amino acids long. CDR1 and CDR2 from the germline V gene are LNHNV and YYDKDF (reference sequence). V shed 0 bases and J 7 bases; nucleotides not matched to a gene: 12. The CDR3 protein is CATSRDLRGPLGEQYF. The CDR3 DNA is TGTGCCACCAGCAGAGACTTAAGGGGGCCGCTGGGGGAGCAGTACTTC.

A note on this clone: At the DNA level, this CDR3 is encoded by other sequences in the same sample as well. The rearrangement joins TRBV6-5 to TRBJ2-7, with 7 bases fitting TRBD1. The CDR3 covers 13 residues. V was clipped by 6 bases and J by 0 bases; unmatched bases: 2. Germline CDR1 and CDR2: MNHEY and SVGAGI. The CDR3 bases are TGTGCCAGCAGAGGGACAGCCTCCTACGAGCAGTACTTC. Protein sequence: CASRGTASYEQYF.

The chain combines TRBV2 with TRBJ2-5; tentatively, D is TRBD1 (6 bases). The CDR3 totals 15 residues. Germline CDR1 reads SNHLY; CDR2 reads FYNNEI. V was cut by 4 bases and J by 0 bases, with 12 bases left in between. CDR3 sequence reads: CASSGLQGYQETQYF. The CDR3, as DNA: TGTGCCAGCAGTGGACTACAGGGATACCAAGAGACCCAGTACTTC.

The chain recombines TRBV10-3 with TRBJ2-1, with D possibly matching TRBD1 (5 bases). Per germline, CDR1 ENHRY and CDR2 SYGVKD. The V gene lost 4 bases and the J gene lost 4 bases, with 8 bases spanning the gap. The CDR3 has 13 residues. In DNA form, the CDR3 reads TGTGCCATCAGTGTTGACAGATACAATGAGCAGTTCTTC. Its protein product is CAISVDRYNEQFF.

The chain recombines TRBV5-1 with TRBJ1-2; D ambiguous. The length of the CDR3 is 13 residues. CDR1 and CDR2 from the germline V gene are SGHRS and YFSETQ. Trimming cost V 0 bases and J 6 bases, with 9 bases left between them. In DNA, the CDR3 is TGCGCCAGCAGCTTGGTTGGTGTAGATGGCTACACCTTC. This codes for CASSLVGVDGYTF. Based on the CDR3 plus reference TRBV5-1 and TRBJ1-2, the full variable domain is KAGVTQTPRYLIKTRGQQVTLSCSPISGHRSVSWYQQTPGQGLQFLFEYFSETQRNKGNFPGRFSGRQFSNSRSEMNVSTLELGDSALYLCASSLVGVDGYTFGSGTRLTVV.

The rearrangement joins TRBV5-1 to TRBJ2-1; 10 bases match TRBD2. The J segment lost 9 bases and the V segment lost 4 bases, leaving 10 bases of the junction unmatched. Per germline, CDR1 SGHRS and CDR2 YFSETQ. This CDR3 comprises 15 residues. The DNA for the CDR3 is TGCGCCAGCAGCCAAGGGACTAGCGAGGGGAGTGAGCAGTTCTTC. This encodes CASSQGTSEGSEQFF.

This chain links TRBV10-2 with TRBJ1-1; maybe TRBD1 (5 bases). This CDR3 contains 13 residues. V lost 7 bases and J lost 1, with 10 bases in between. CDR1 WSHSY and CDR2 SAAADI come from the germline V gene. CDR3 DNA sequence: TGCGCCAGCACGAGGCAGGGGAACACTGAAGCTTTCTTT. Translated, it gives CASTRQGNTEAFF.

This clone was recorded once. The gene calls are TRBV5-8 and TRBJ2-3; D call uncertain. The CDR3 totals 11 residues. Trimming shortened V by 5 bases and J by 5 bases, and 6 bases separated the two germline ends. Germline CDR1 and CDR2: SGHTS and YDEGEE. CDR3 sequence: CASSLLDTQYF. CDR3 coding DNA: TGTGCCAGCAGTTTGCTAGATACGCAGTATTTT.

V usage is TRBV18 and J usage is TRBJ1-3, with a tentative D call TRBD1 (6 bases). The CDR3 runs 15 residues. V lost 3 bases, J lost 2 bases, and 11 bases lay in between. Germline V gene lookup returns CDR1 KGHSH and CDR2 LQKENI. This CDR3 is CASSPQGSAGNTIYF. CDR3 DNA: TGTGCCAGCTCACCGCAGGGGTCGGCTGGAAACACCATATATTTT.

V and J are TRBV5-1 and TRBJ2-1; D possibly corresponds to TRBD1 (5 bases). V was pared by 0 bases and J by 7 bases, with 11 bases between. Germline V gene lookup returns CDR1 SGHRS and CDR2 YFSETQ. The length of the CDR3 is 14 residues. This CDR3 reads CASSLGITGNEQFF. Here the CDR3 DNA reads TGCGCCAGCAGCTTGGGGATAACAGGTAATGAGCAGTTCTTC. The whole variable domain, filled in from reference TRBV5-1 and TRBJ2-1, reads KAGVTQTPRYLIKTRGQQVTLSCSPISGHRSVSWYQQTPGQGLQFLFEYFSETQRNKGNFPGRFSGRQFSNSRSEMNVSTLELGDSALYLCASSLGITGNEQFFGPGTRLTVL.

The chain carries TRBV25-1 and TRBJ2-1; 11 bases agree with TRBD2. Germline CDR1 reads MGHDK; CDR2 reads SYGVNS. CDR3 length equals 16 residues. V lost 3 bases, J lost 5 bases, and 6 bases stayed unmatched. The DNA for the CDR3 is TGTGCCAGCAGTGAGGCCCATAGCGGGAGGGACAATGAGCAGTTCTTC. It translates to CASSEAHSGRDNEQFF.